Listed below are T cell receptor beta chains from one sample, sequenced in a study of cytomegalovirus exposure and HLA in healthy donors. Repertoires were generated with immunoSEQ multiplex PCR, while TCRdb's copy carries only in-frame clones and drops some. The sample contains about 67,000 clones, around 63% of which appear only once. The sequenced sample was PBMCs. The receptors stem from a woman aged 30 to 39 in good health and CMV-seronegative. Both conserved end residues are part of each CDR3. D genes are given only for firm matches. The size field is filled for only some rows; it gives once, few, many or a size class.

clone size	J gene	V gene	D gene	CDR3 DNA	CDR3 protein
NA	TRBJ1-5	TRBV5-5	TRBD1	TGTGCCAGCAGCTCCGGGACAGGGGATAATCAGCCCCAGCATTTT	CASSSGTGDNQPQHF
few	TRBJ2-7	TRBV5-1	TRBD2	TGCGCCAGCAGCTTCATGGGAGGGACCCCGACCTACGAGCAGTACTTC	CASSFMGGTPTYEQYF
NA	TRBJ2-7	TRBV19	NA	TGTGCCAGTAGCAAGGACAGCTCCTACGAGCAGTACTTC	CASSKDSSYEQYF
NA	TRBJ2-5	TRBV30	NA	TGTGCCTGGAGTCCGTGGGGGGGCCGGGAGACCCAGTACTTC	CAWSPWGGRETQYF
NA	TRBJ2-2	TRBV7-2	NA	TGTGCCAGCAGCTTATCTAGCGCCAACACCGGGGAGCTGTTTTTT	CASSLSSANTGELFF
NA	TRBJ1-2	TRBV6-1	NA	TGTGCCAGCAGTGAAAGGCAGGGAAGGGGCTACACCTTC	CASSERQGRGYTF
medium-sized	TRBJ2-1	TRBV23-1	TRBD1	TGCGCCAGGAGACAGGGACATTCCTACAATGAGCAGTTCTTC	CARRQGHSYNEQFF
NA	TRBJ1-2	TRBV29-1	NA	TGCAGCGTCCTCCACGGGGGGCTCCGCCAGGGCTATGGCTACACCTTC	CSVLHGGLRQGYGYTF
NA	TRBJ1-2	TRBV19	TRBD1	TGTGCCAGTAGTATAGATGGGACAGGCTATGGCTACACCTTC	CASSIDGTGYGYTF
once	TRBJ1-2	TRBV6-5	NA	TGTGCCAGCAGTTTCCCAGGGAATGGCTACACCTTC	CASSFPGNGYTF
few	TRBJ2-7	TRBV27	TRBD2	TGTGCCAGCAGTCCCGCTAGCGGGGATCCCGAGCAGTACTTC	CASSPASGDPEQYF
NA	TRBJ1-5	TRBV5-1	NA	TGCGCCAGCAGCCTTACAGGGTACGGCAATCAGCCCCAGCATTTT	CASSLTGYGNQPQHF
few	TRBJ2-1	TRBV7-9	NA	TGTGCCAGCAGCTTAAGCAGGGGTGGCTCCTACAATGAGCAGTTCTTC	CASSLSRGGSYNEQFF